Listed below are T cell receptor beta chains from one sample, sequenced in a study of cytomegalovirus exposure and HLA in healthy donors. TCRdb's table, derived via immunoSEQ multiplex PCR, lists solely in-frame clones and lacks some. The data hold under 200,000 clones, with roughly 96% observed a single time. The material sequenced was PBMCs. Source of these receptors: a woman younger than 30 in good health and CMV-seronegative. The conserved cysteine and the conserved F or W are not part of the CDR3 here. The order of the fields is J gene, V gene, CDR3 protein.

J: TRBJ2-3; V: TRBV7-8; CDR3: ASSLVGSLDTQY
J: TRBJ1-2; V: TRBV6-5; CDR3: ASSPYLGAGYT
J: TRBJ2-1; V: TRBV6-5; CDR3: ASTYSTGRKLYEQF
J: TRBJ1-1; V: TRBV9; CDR3: ASSTNSGTRDGVF
J: TRBJ2-2; V: TRBV6-1; CDR3: ASSEKERRSYTGELF
J: TRBJ1-2; V: TRBV15; CDR3: ATSRRQEDGYT
J: TRBJ2-3; V: TRBV18; CDR3: ASSPPGREQY
J: TRBJ1-2; V: TRBV5-1; CDR3: ASSPNLGQGIPNYGYT
J: TRBJ2-2; V: TRBV27; CDR3: ASSFSGTGELF
J: TRBJ1-1; V: TRBV18; CDR3: ASSQGQTNTEAF
J: TRBJ1-6; V: TRBV5-1; CDR3: ASSLDISSYNSPLH
J: TRBJ1-3; V: TRBV6-6; CDR3: QGDTIY
J: TRBJ1-1; V: TRBV29-1; CDR3: SVEGAGRGRTEAF
J: TRBJ2-3; V: TRBV6-4; CDR3: ASSDGFTGGGSTDTQY
J: TRBJ2-1; V: TRBV6-6; CDR3: ASSLQLAGDYNEQF
J: TRBJ2-7; V: TRBV29-1; CDR3: SVAPGSYEQY
J: TRBJ2-3; V: TRBV11-2; CDR3: ASSSGLAGTDTQY
J: TRBJ2-3; V: TRBV14; CDR3: ASSLRGGGTDTQY
J: TRBJ1-5; V: TRBV10-3; CDR3: AISRDRDLGQPQH
J: TRBJ2-2; V: TRBV7-6; CDR3: ASREGLENTGELF
J: TRBJ2-3; V: TRBV5-4; CDR3: ASSPIQQDTQY
J: TRBJ2-3; V: TRBV9; CDR3: ASSGQGGTDTQY
J: TRBJ2-5; V: TRBV2; CDR3: ASTVTIASGAETQY
J: TRBJ1-4; V: TRBV4-3; CDR3: ASSQARGTNEKLF
J: TRBJ2-5; V: TRBV6-6; CDR3: ASTQAGGMETQY
J: TRBJ2-1; V: TRBV6-4; CDR3: ASGSGGAAGEQF
J: TRBJ1-6; V: TRBV6-1; CDR3: ASSGGDRGGNSPLH
J: TRBJ2-1; V: TRBV9; CDR3: ASSSSGGGAYNEQF
J: TRBJ2-5; V: TRBV5-3; CDR3: ARMGRDSNHETQY
J: TRBJ2-7; V: TRBV7-2; CDR3: ASSLAQTVVDEQY
J: TRBJ1-1; V: TRBV9; CDR3: ASSVPDGTTMNTEAF
J: TRBJ2-7; V: TRBV18; CDR3: ASSNSPGGSDEQY
J: TRBJ2-1; V: TRBV29-1; CDR3: SVVSLQSYNEQF
J: TRBJ2-1; V: TRBV27; CDR3: ASSLGLASEQF
J: TRBJ2-6; V: TRBV6-1; CDR3: ASSDLGQVLSGANVLT
J: TRBJ1-1; V: TRBV2; CDR3: ASSDEGGRLAF
J: TRBJ1-3; V: TRBV7-2; CDR3: ASSPQRGGNTIY
J: TRBJ1-4; V: TRBV30; CDR3: AYPARDRHEKLF
J: TRBJ2-3; V: TRBV18; CDR3: ASSPLAGGGTDTQY
J: TRBJ2-5; V: TRBV25-1; CDR3: ASSDSGGRETQY
J: TRBJ1-2; V: TRBV5-1; CDR3: ASSPKLTGTLNYGYT
J: TRBJ2-7; V: TRBV6-1; CDR3: ASNPDRGPYEQY
J: TRBJ1-6; V: TRBV19; CDR3: ASSLHRASPLH
J: TRBJ2-2; V: TRBV4-3; CDR3: ASSRAGVNTGELF
J: TRBJ2-7; V: TRBV11-2; CDR3: ASSTGTGGRYEQY
J: TRBJ1-5; V: TRBV6-5; CDR3: ASRTGYSNQPQH
J: TRBJ1-6; V: TRBV4-2; CDR3: ASSQEGGNSPLH
J: TRBJ2-3; V: TRBV7-9; CDR3: ASSSRQGAGDTQY